This T cell receptor (beta chain) was sequenced in a study of regulatory T cells in long-lasting Graves disease. This clonotype has at least ten counts. The time point denotes: newly diagnosed GD, antithyroid drugs for less than 3 months. The TCR library was made from RNA extracted from PBMCs. Combining iRepertoire HTBI primers with Arm-PCR of CDR3 regions, the authors built TCR beta libraries. Per the authors' pipeline: Roughly 65 TRBV and about 14 TRBJ segments were identified across samples. TCRdb re-derived calls from the multiplex PCR reads in MiXCR, one entry per CDR3 protein. These V and J calls rely on TCRdb rather than the paper's analysis. The repertoire holds approximately 310,000 distinct CDR3 sequences, with approximately 20% as singletons. The CDR3 is 12 residues long. Trimming removed 5 bases from V and 11 bases from J, with 14 bases in between. Germline CDR1 MDHEN, CDR2 SYDVKM.

The TCR was taken from a female donor with Graves disease. The J gene is TRBJ2-3, the V gene TRBV28, with D possibly TRBD2 on 6 matching bases. The sequencing used peripheral blood mononuclear cells (PBMCs), collected at new diagnosis, from a patient treated with antithyroid drugs. In nucleotides, the CDR3 is TGTGCCAGCAGTCCCGGAGCGGGCGTGCAGTATTTT. Its translation: CASSPGAGVQYF.